This T cell receptor (beta chain) originates from a study of a mutant IDH1 vaccine in newly diagnosed glioma. The wider study: Patients had received radiotherapy, temozolomide, or both previously, most receiving both.

Trimming removed 0 bases at V and 7 bases at J, with 10 bases between. The CDR3 runs to 13 residues. Germline CDR1 reads LGHNA; CDR2 reads YSLEER. As to time point: week 23, last vaccination. The investigators gave 300 ug of mutant IDH1 20-mer peptide in each vaccine dose, together with topical imiquimod. Those who donated had recent WHO grade 3 or 4 IDH1-mutant, ATRX-lost astrocytomas. Turning to this clone: No antigen is known for it.

TCRdb's copy holds only in-frame clones and misses some; the assay was immunoSEQ multiplex PCR. The sample has approximately 41,000 clones, 60% to 85% seen once. This sample comprised PBMCs, obtained from a glioma patient whose treatment included an IDH1 peptide vaccine. V gene TRBV4-3 combines with J gene TRBJ2-7, with D perhaps TRBD1 (5 bases). The sequence came from a woman aged 40 to 50 with glioma. Some clones in this sample may be carry-over from other donors' samples. CDR3 loop: CASSQDRVGEQYF. The CDR3 DNA sequence: TGCGCCAGCAGCCAAGACAGGGTTGGGGAGCAGTACTTC.